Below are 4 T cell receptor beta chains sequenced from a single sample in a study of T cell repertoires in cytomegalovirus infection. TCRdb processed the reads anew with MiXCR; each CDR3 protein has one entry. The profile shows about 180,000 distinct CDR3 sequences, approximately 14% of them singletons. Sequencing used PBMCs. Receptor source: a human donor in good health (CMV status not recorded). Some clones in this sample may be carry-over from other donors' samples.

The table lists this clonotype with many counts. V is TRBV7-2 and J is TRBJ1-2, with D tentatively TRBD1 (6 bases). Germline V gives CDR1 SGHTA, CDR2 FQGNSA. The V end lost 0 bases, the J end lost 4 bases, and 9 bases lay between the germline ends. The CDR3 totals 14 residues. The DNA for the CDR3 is TGTGCCAGCAGCTTAGCCGGACAGTCCTATGGCTACACCTTC. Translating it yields CASSLAGQSYGYTF.

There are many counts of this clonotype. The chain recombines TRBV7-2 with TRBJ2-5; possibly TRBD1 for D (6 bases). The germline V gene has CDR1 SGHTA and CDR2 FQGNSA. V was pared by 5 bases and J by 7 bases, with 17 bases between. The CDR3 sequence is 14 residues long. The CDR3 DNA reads TGTGCCAGCAGCGTTAACAGGGATGCGGGGACCCAGTACTTC. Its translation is CASSVNRDAGTQYF.

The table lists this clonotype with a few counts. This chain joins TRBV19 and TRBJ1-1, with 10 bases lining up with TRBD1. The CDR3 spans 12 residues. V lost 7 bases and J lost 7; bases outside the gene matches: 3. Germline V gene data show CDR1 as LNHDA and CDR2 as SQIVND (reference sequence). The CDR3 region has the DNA TGTGCCAGTAAGAGGACAGGGGGTGAAGCTTTCTTT. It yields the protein CASKRTGGEAFF.

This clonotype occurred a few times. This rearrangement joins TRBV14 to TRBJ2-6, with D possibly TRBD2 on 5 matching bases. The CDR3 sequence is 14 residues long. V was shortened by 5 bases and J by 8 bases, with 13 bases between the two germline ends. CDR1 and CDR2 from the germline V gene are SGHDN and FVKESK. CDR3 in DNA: TGTGCCAGCAGCAGCGGCCTCTCGTCCAACGTCCTGACTTTC. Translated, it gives CASSSGLSSNVLTF.